The 7 T cell receptor beta chains below come from one sample, sequenced in a study of beta chain features in type 1 diabetes. What was sequenced were expressed TCRB transcripts, since all of the isolated RNA had been reverse transcribed. Measured with immunoSEQ multiplex PCR; TCRdb has only the in-frame clones, and not every one. The table shows around 240,000 clones, with approximately 16% occurring only once. These receptors are not linked to any known antigen. Study results and limitations: Among all four CD4+ subsets, Type 1 diabetes patients had TCRB CDR3s that were moderately but significantly shorter.

The sample was naive CD4+ T cells from blood. The source is a man aged 25-45 years with type 1 diabetes.

This chain joins TRBV29-1 and TRBJ2-7; a weak D match, TRBD2 (6 bases). With 0 bases removed from V and 1 base from J, the gap between germline ends came to 10 bases. Germline V gene lookup returns CDR1 SQVTM and CDR2 ANQGSEA. The CDR3 has 14 amino acids. The chain's CDR3 is CSVEDRAGSYEQYF. In DNA, the CDR3 is TGCAGCGTTGAAGATAGGGCGGGATCCTACGAGCAGTACTTC.

The chain has TRBV25-1 and TRBJ2-7, with a weak D call TRBD2 (6 bases). CDR1 and CDR2 from the germline V gene are MGHDK and SYGVNS. The CDR3 contains 12 residues. V lost 7 bases and J 5 bases, leaving 12 bases between the germline ends. The CDR3 loop reads CASKTPGDEQYF. In DNA, the CDR3 is TGTGCCAGCAAAACCCCGGGGGACGAGCAGTACTTC.

As to this clone: Distinct nucleotide sequences in the sample also encode this CDR3. This chain links TRBV29-1 with TRBJ1-1, with D unclear. The CDR3 extends over 10 amino acids. CDR1 is SQVTM and CDR2 is ANQGSEA in the germline V gene. V lost 4 bases, J lost 5 bases, and 5 bases lay in between. As DNA, the CDR3 is TGCAGCGTTGGGGATACTGAAGCTTTCTTT. Amino acid sequence: CSVGDTEAFF.

The gene calls are TRBV7-9 and TRBJ2-1; 8 bases align to TRBD2. CDR1 is SEHNR, CDR2 FQNEAQ, per germline (reference sequence). This CDR3 has 14 amino acids. The ends lost 3 bases at V and 8 bases at J; junction bases unmatched: 6. The CDR3 reads CASSFTSGRDEQFF. The CDR3 nucleotides are TGTGCCAGCAGCTTTACTAGCGGCCGGGATGAGCAGTTCTTC. Using reference TRBV7-9 and TRBJ2-1 for the parts outside the CDR3, the full variable domain is DTGVSQNPRHKITKRGQNVTFRCDPISEHNRLYWYRQTLGQGPEFLTYFQNEAQLEKSRLLSDRFSAERPKGSFSTLEIQRTEQGDSAMYLCASSFTSGRDEQFFGPGTRLTVL.

V and J are TRBV29-1 and TRBJ2-7; D possibly corresponds to TRBD2 (6 bases). V dropped 4 bases and J dropped 0 bases, with 13 bases sitting between them. Germline assignment: CDR1 SQVTM and CDR2 ANQGSEA. The CDR3 is 14 amino acids. CDR3 nucleotides: TGCAGCGTTGGAGTGCCTAGCGCCTCCTACGAGCAGTACTTC. It translates to CSVGVPSASYEQYF.

The sample holds a few counts of this clone. This chain's CDR3 is CASSRTSGRSHLIGTDTQYF. The CDR3 region has the DNA TGTGCCAGTAGTCGTACTAGCGGGAGGTCCCATCTCATTGGCACAGATACGCAGTATTTT. The chain has TRBV19 and TRBJ2-3, with 12 bases lining up with TRBD2. CDR1 is LNHDA, CDR2 SQIVND, per germline (reference sequence). Trimming cost V 5 bases and J 1 base; bases outside gene matches: 16. CDR3 length: 20 amino acids.

This clone has only a few counts. CDR3 loop: CAWSREWSYGYTF. In DNA form, the CDR3 reads TGTGCCTGGAGCAGGGAGTGGTCCTATGGCTACACCTTC. The V and J genes are TRBV30 and TRBJ1-2, with D perhaps matching TRBD1 (5 bases). Germline-derived CDR1 and CDR2 are GTSNPN and SVGIG (reference sequence). The germline V and J ends were trimmed by 3 bases and 4 bases, with 12 bases remaining between them. This CDR3 comprises 13 residues.